These 32 T cell receptor beta chains originate from one sample sequenced in a study of early T cells in non-severe SARS-CoV-2 infection. TCRdb processed the 5' RACE reads anew with MiXCR; each CDR3 protein has one entry. The table has about 48,000 distinct CDR3 sequences, around 13% seen once. Sequences were obtained from whole blood. The origin of the receptors is an adult who was a healthcare worker with PCR-confirmed SARS-CoV-2 infection or an uninfected control (not recorded which).

The table lists this clonotype with many counts. The chain links TRBV7-9 to TRBJ1-1; D is undetermined. Deletions cut 3 bases from V and 0 bases from J, with 11 bases between. The germline gives CDR1 SEHNR, CDR2 FQNEAQ (reference sequence). The CDR3 length is 15 residues. This CDR3 is CASSFGGTMNTEAFF. DNA for the CDR3: TGTGCCAGCAGCTTCGGCGGTACGATGAACACTGAAGCTTTCTTT.

The V gene is TRBV20-1, the J gene TRBJ2-3; TRBD2 might be the D (6 bases). The CDR3 is made up of 16 amino acids. V was clipped by 6 bases and J by 1 base, with 20 bases between them. Germline CDR1 reads DFQATT; CDR2 reads SNEGSKA (reference sequence). CDR3 residues: CSAIPYREIGTDTQYF. Written as DNA, the CDR3 is TGCAGTGCGATCCCCTACCGGGAGATCGGCACAGATACGCAGTATTTT.

This clonotype was detected a few times. The rearrangement joins TRBV7-9 to TRBJ2-1; D unresolved. CDR1 is SEHNR, CDR2 FQNEAQ, per germline (reference sequence). Trimming took off 5 bases at V and 3 bases at J, with 5 bases between the two ends. The CDR3 runs 12 residues. The CDR3 DNA follows: TGTGCCAGCAGCAATGGCTACAATGAGCAGTTCTTC. Its protein is CASSNGYNEQFF.

This clonotype has a count of ten or more. The V gene is TRBV5-1, the J gene TRBJ2-1; 8 bases line up with TRBD1. CDR3 length equals 15 residues. The V gene end was trimmed by 4 bases and the J gene end by 5 bases; junction bases not matched to a gene: 8. CDR1 is SGHRS and CDR2 is YFSETQ in the germline V gene. This CDR3 is CASSLKTGGNNEQFF. Here the CDR3 DNA reads TGCGCCAGCAGCCTCAAAACAGGGGGGAACAATGAGCAGTTCTTC.

The gene calls are TRBV12-3 or TRBV12-4 and TRBJ1-2, with D possibly TRBD1 on 5 matching bases. The length of the CDR3 is 12 residues. V was pared by 3 bases and J by 4 bases, with 6 bases between. The CDR3 spells CASSLTVYGYTF. In DNA form, the CDR3 reads TGTGCCAGCAGTTTGACAGTCTATGGCTACACCTTC.

The rearrangement links TRBV6-5 to TRBJ1-2; 8 bases are a match to TRBD1. V shed 6 bases and J 6 bases; nucleotides not matched to a gene: 9. CDR1 MNHEY and CDR2 SVGAGI come from the germline V gene. The CDR3 is made up of 14 amino acids. The CDR3 loop is CASRKTRDRHGYTF. In DNA, the CDR3 is TGTGCCAGCAGAAAAACCCGGGACAGGCATGGCTACACCTTC.

There are a few counts of this clonotype. This sequence joins TRBV20-1 and TRBJ1-1; the D is unclear. CDR1 and CDR2 (germline): DFQATT, SNEGSKA (reference sequence). V was clipped by 2 bases and J by 1 base, with 5 bases between them. This CDR3 contains 12 residues. The CDR3: CSARRQNTEAFF. The CDR3 DNA is TGCAGTGCTAGAAGACAGAACACTGAAGCTTTCTTT.

This clonotype was detected many times. The chain employs TRBV27 and TRBJ1-1; no clear D gene. Trimming shortened V by 6 bases and J by 0 bases, and 17 bases separated the two germline ends. CDR1 is MNHEY, CDR2 SMNVEV, per germline (reference sequence). The CDR3 has 16 amino acids. CDR3 nucleotides: TGTGCCAGCAGGGTGAGAGCTAGGACTATGAACACTGAAGCTTTCTTT. Amino acids: CASRVRARTMNTEAFF.

The chain carries TRBV7-2 and TRBJ2-4; D perhaps matches TRBD2 (5 bases). The germline V gene encodes CDR1 SGHTA and CDR2 FQGNSA. This CDR3 comprises 15 residues. With 8 bases removed from V and 0 bases from J, the gap between germline ends came to 14 bases. The CDR3 sequence: CASGSQDLAKNIQYF. The CDR3 DNA is TGTGCCAGCGGGAGTCAGGACCTAGCCAAAAACATTCAGTACTTC.

V and J are TRBV29-1 and TRBJ2-1; possible D gene TRBD1, 6 bases. The CDR3 consists of 14 residues. Between the trimmed V and J ends, which lost 1 base and 4 bases, there was a span of 11 bases. Germline V gene lookup returns CDR1 SQVTM and CDR2 ANQGSEA. DNA for the CDR3: TGCAGCGTTGAAGCGGGACAACCATACAATGAGCAGTTCTTC. Its protein product is CSVEAGQPYNEQFF.

As to this clonotype: Given a much more abundant clone one base away, this may be a read error. CDR3 loop: CASRRDRGSYEQHF. CDR3 nucleotides: TGTGCCAGCAGGAGGGACAGGGGGTCCTACGAGCAGCACTTC. V usage is TRBV6-5 and J usage is TRBJ2-7, with 11 bases fitting TRBD1. CDR3 length: 14 residues. Per the germline V gene, CDR1 is MNHEY and CDR2 is SVGAGI.

This chain connects TRBV11-1 to TRBJ1-4; 7 nucleotides line up with TRBD1. V lost 5 bases to trimming and J lost 7 bases; unmatched junction nucleotides: 10. Germline CDR1 and CDR2: SGHAT and FQDESV (reference sequence). CDR3 length: 15 residues. In nucleotides, the CDR3 is TGTGCCAGCAGCCTCACCGGGACAGCGACTGAAAAACTGTTTTTT. Amino acid sequence: CASSLTGTATEKLFF. The whole variable domain, filled in from reference TRBV11-1 and TRBJ1-4, reads EAEVAQSPRYKITEKSQAVAFWCDPISGHATLYWYRQILGQGPELLVQFQDESVVDDSQLPKDRFSAERLKGVDSTLKIQPAELGDSAMYLCASSLTGTATEKLFFGSGTQLSVL.

This clonotype has at least ten counts. The V call is TRBV5-4, the J call TRBJ1-2, with 11 positions matching TRBD1. The germline V gene encodes CDR1 SGHNT and CDR2 YYREEE (reference sequence). V shed 5 bases and J 4 bases; nucleotides not matched to a gene: 4. The CDR3 sequence is 14 residues long. The CDR3 protein is CASRRTGGAYGYTF. CDR3 sequence (DNA): TGTGCCAGCAGGCGGACAGGGGGCGCCTATGGCTACACCTTC. Combining the CDR3 with reference TRBV5-4 and TRBJ1-2 gives the whole variable domain ETGVTQSPTHLIKTRGQQVTLRCSSQSGHNTVSWYQQALGQGPQFIFQYYREEENGRGNFPPRFSGLQFPNYSSELNVNALELDDSALYLCASRRTGGAYGYTFGSGTRLTVV.

V gene TRBV4-1 combines with J gene TRBJ2-1; TRBD2 aligns across 7 bases. Germline CDR1 reads MGHRA; CDR2 reads YSYEKL. This CDR3 has 14 amino acids. With V trimmed by 7 bases and J by 12 bases, 15 bases remained unmatched. In nucleotides, the CDR3 is TGCGCCAGCACCTCTCCCGGGACGGGGGGTTGGCAGTTCTTC. This sequence encodes CASTSPGTGGWQFF.

This chain connects TRBV6-2 or TRBV6-3 to TRBJ1-4; 7 bases line up with TRBD1. The length of the CDR3 is 14 residues. V shed 2 bases, J shed 8 bases, and the junction held 5 bases outside the gene matches. The germline gives CDR1 MNHEY, CDR2 SVGEGT. The CDR3 region is CASSYRGQDEKLFF. CDR3 coding DNA: TGTGCCAGCAGTTACAGGGGGCAGGACGAAAAACTGTTTTTT.

The chain links TRBV5-6 to TRBJ2-7; no clear D. Germline assignment: CDR1 SGHDT and CDR2 YYEEEE. This CDR3 region has 12 residues. V was shortened by 4 bases and J by 3 bases, with 8 bases between the two germline ends. CDR3 sequence reads: CASSPLDYEQYF. For the CDR3, the DNA is TGTGCCAGCAGCCCTCTGGACTACGAGCAGTACTTC.

This clonotype was seen more than once but under ten times. The chain has TRBV28 and TRBJ1-6; D gene unclear. There are 15 residues in the CDR3. CDR1 MDHEN and CDR2 SYDVKM come from the germline V gene. V lost 5 bases to trimming and J lost 4 bases, with 12 bases between them. The chain's CDR3 is CASSIDGMYNSPLHF. The CDR3 DNA sequence: TGTGCCAGCAGTATAGACGGCATGTATAATTCACCCCTCCACTTT.

This clonotype was observed a handful of times. The V and J genes are TRBV4-1 and TRBJ2-1; 7 nucleotides match TRBD1. V lost 4 bases and J lost 8; bases outside the gene matches: 8. Germline CDR1 is MGHRA and CDR2 is YSYEKL. This CDR3 contains 14 residues. As DNA, the CDR3 is TGCGCCAGCAGCCCCGAGGACAGGCGCGATGAGCAGTTCTTC. The encoded protein is CASSPEDRRDEQFF.

This clonotype was recorded many times. CDR3 nucleotides: TGCGCCAGCAGCTTGGGAGAGGTCACCGGGGAGCTGTTTTTT. This encodes CASSLGEVTGELFF. V is TRBV5-1 and J is TRBJ2-2; no clear D gene. The CDR3 consists of 14 residues. From germline, CDR1 is SGHRS and CDR2 YFSETQ. Trimming took off 0 bases at V and 4 bases at J, with 7 bases between the two ends.

This clonotype showed up just a few times. J is TRBJ1-1 and V is TRBV9, with TRBD1 identical over 8 bases. CDR3 length: 14 amino acids. V was pared by 4 bases and J by 2 bases, with 4 bases of the junction left unmatched. Per the germline V gene, CDR1 is SGDLS and CDR2 is YYNGEE. This CDR3 is CASSKQGANTEAFF. The CDR3 bases are TGTGCCAGCAGCAAGCAGGGGGCCAACACTGAAGCTTTCTTT. Full variable domain (rest looked up from reference TRBV9 and TRBJ1-1): DSGVTQTPKHLITATGQRVTLRCSPRSGDLSVYWYQQSLDQGLQFLIQYYNGEERAKGNILERFSAQQFPDLHSELNLSSLELGDSALYFCASSKQGANTEAFFGQGTRLTVV.

The chain combines TRBV28 with TRBJ1-6, with 7 nucleotides matching TRBD1. CDR1 is MDHEN, CDR2 SYDVKM, per germline. J gave up 6 bases and V 7 bases, and 6 bases lay outside the gene matches. The CDR3 contains 14 residues. The CDR3 here is CASTLTGFNSPLHF. Written as DNA, the CDR3 is TGTGCCAGCACCCTGACAGGGTTTAATTCACCCCTCCACTTT.

This clonotype was seen many times. The chain is built from TRBV7-9 and TRBJ1-2, with 10 bases identical to TRBD1. The V segment lost 5 bases and the J segment 5 bases; nucleotides outside the gene matches: 8. In germline, CDR1 is SEHNR, CDR2 FQNEAQ (reference sequence). The CDR3 is made up of 15 amino acids. CDR3 sequence (DNA): TGTGCCAGCAGCCAACCGGACAGGGGGGTTTATGGCTACACCTTC. Residues: CASSQPDRGVYGYTF.

The genes are TRBV28 and TRBJ2-2; 9 bases are shared with TRBD1. In germline, CDR1 is MDHEN, CDR2 SYDVKM. V was clipped by 6 bases and J by 9 bases; unmatched bases: 11. This CDR3 has 15 amino acids. CDR3: CASRPLTGGGRELFF. CDR3 nucleotide sequence: TGTGCCAGCAGGCCCCTGACAGGGGGAGGCCGGGAGCTGTTTTTT.

This clonotype was detected only a few times. This chain uses TRBV28 with TRBJ1-1, with D uncertain. V lost 1 base, J lost 4 bases, and 7 bases lay in between. The CDR3 is 13 amino acids. Germline-derived CDR1 and CDR2 are MDHEN and SYDVKM. CDR3: CASSLSTGTEAFF. The CDR3 coding sequence is TGTGCCAGCAGTTTATCGACGGGCACTGAAGCTTTCTTT.

The CDR3 spells CSAGAGLAGAAGTGELFF. CDR3 nucleotide sequence: TGCAGCGCGGGGGCCGGACTAGCGGGGGCCGCGGGCACCGGGGAGCTGTTTTTT. This sequence joins TRBV29-1 and TRBJ2-2, with 13 bases that match TRBD2. V lost 7 bases to trimming and J lost 4 bases; unmatched junction nucleotides: 15. The CDR3 runs to 18 residues. Germline values: CDR1 SQVTM, CDR2 ANQGSEA.

This chain links TRBV10-3 with TRBJ2-1; D not resolved. Germline-derived CDR1 and CDR2 are ENHRY and SYGVKD. Trimming left V 0 bases short and J 10 bases short, with 10 bases between. This CDR3 is 13 amino acids long. CDR3 DNA: TGTGCCATCAGTGAGTCGACGGTACGCGAGCAGTTCTTC. Translation: CAISESTVREQFF.

This chain connects TRBV6-6 to TRBJ1-1; a weak D match, TRBD1 (6 bases). Trimming took off 10 bases at V and 5 bases at J, with 11 bases between the two ends. This CDR3 contains 11 residues. Germline loops: CDR1 MNHNY, CDR2 SVGAGI (reference sequence). CDR3: CAIRGRTEAFF. DNA for the CDR3: TGTGCCATTAGGGGGAGGACTGAAGCTTTCTTT.

In this sample, this clonotype turned up many times. The chain has TRBV5-6 and TRBJ1-4, with D tentatively TRBD1 (6 bases). The V end lost 4 bases, the J end lost 5 bases, and 18 bases lay between the germline ends. Germline CDR1 SGHDT, CDR2 YYEEEE. CDR3 length: 16 residues. The CDR3 region has the DNA TGTGCCAGCAGCCCCCTCGTGGGGGGGCTAAATGAAAAACTGTTTTTT. This gives the protein CASSPLVGGLNEKLFF.

Ten or more counts support this clonotype. The V call is TRBV12-3 or TRBV12-4, the J call TRBJ2-2, with 7 bases identical to TRBD1. V was clipped by 3 bases and J by 2 bases; unmatched bases: 3. The CDR3 sequence is 15 residues long. The CDR3 region has the DNA TGTGCCAGCAGTTTGACAGGGTTCAACACCGGGGAGCTGTTTTTT. Protein sequence: CASSLTGFNTGELFF.

In this sample, this clonotype turned up a few times. The V call is TRBV12-3 or TRBV12-4, the J call TRBJ1-3; 7 positions agree with TRBD1. The junction had 2 bases not matched to a gene; V was cut back by 6 bases and J by 9 bases. This CDR3 region has 11 residues. The CDR3 DNA sequence: TGTGCCAGCAGACAGGGGTCCACCATATATTTT. Protein: CASRQGSTIYF.

This clonotype came up many times. The V gene is TRBV7-3, the J gene TRBJ2-3, with a weak D call TRBD1 (6 bases). The V gene's germline CDR1 is SGHTA and CDR2 FQGTGA. CDR3 length: 15 residues. V was cut by 6 bases and J by 0 bases, with 13 bases left in between. This CDR3 reads CASRSTGSSTDTQYF. As DNA, the CDR3 is TGTGCCAGCAGGTCTACAGGGTCTAGCACAGATACGCAGTATTTT.

V and J are TRBV7-9 and TRBJ1-4; D might be TRBD1 (5 bases). CDR3 length: 15 residues. CDR1 is SEHNR, CDR2 FQNEAQ, per germline (reference sequence). Trimming left V 3 bases short and J 3 bases short, with 11 bases between. CDR3 in DNA: TGTGCCAGCAGCTTCCAGGGAGGAGCTAATGAAAAACTGTTTTTT. As protein: CASSFQGGANEKLFF.